Listed below are T cell receptor beta chains from one sample, sequenced in a study of shared clonotypes between healthy human individuals. Data came from immunoSEQ multiplex PCR; TCRdb stores just in-frame clones and leaves some out. The data contain approximately 2.1 million clones, just over 90% of them singletons. Material for sequencing was naive CD4+ T cells from PBMCs. These TCRs come from a man between 18 and 29 years old in good health. Some clones in this sample may be carry-over from other donors' samples. CDR3s include the opening cysteine and the closing phenylalanine or tryptophan. The D gene is left open where the match is weak.

J gene: TRBJ2-7; D gene: TRBD2; V gene: TRBV19; CDR3 DNA: TGTGCCAGTAGCACTAGCGGGGGATACTACGAGCAGTACTTC; CDR3 protein: CASSTSGGYYEQYF
J gene: TRBJ1-1; D gene: .; V gene: TRBV6-5; CDR3 DNA: TGTGCCAGCAGCCTGCAGGTGGCCGGGGGAGCTTTCTTT; CDR3 protein: CASSLQVAGGAFF
J gene: TRBJ1-2; D gene: .; V gene: TRBV28; CDR3 DNA: TGTGCCAGCAGTACGTTACCCTATGGCTACACCTTC; CDR3 protein: CASSTLPYGYTF
J gene: TRBJ2-7; D gene: .; V gene: TRBV6-5; CDR3 DNA: TGTGCCAGCAATCGAGACTACGAGCAGTACTTC; CDR3 protein: CASNRDYEQYF
J gene: TRBJ2-2; D gene: .; V gene: TRBV6-6; CDR3 DNA: TGTGCCAGCAGTTACAGGGAGGCCGGGGAGCTGTTTTTT; CDR3 protein: CASSYREAGELFF
J gene: TRBJ1-2; D gene: .; V gene: TRBV5-4; CDR3 DNA: TGTGCCAGCAGCCCTGAGCCAGGGGCGCGGGGCTACACCTTC; CDR3 protein: CASSPEPGARGYTF
J gene: TRBJ2-3; D gene: TRBD2; V gene: TRBV7-7; CDR3 DNA: TGTGCCAGCAGCTTAGGACTAGCGGGAGCCACAGATACGCAGTATTTT; CDR3 protein: CASSLGLAGATDTQYF
J gene: TRBJ2-7; D gene: TRBD1; V gene: TRBV29-1; CDR3 DNA: TGCAGCGTTGCCCGACAGGGACCCTACGAGCAGTACTTC; CDR3 protein: CSVARQGPYEQYF
J gene: TRBJ1-2; D gene: .; V gene: TRBV6-6; CDR3 DNA: TGTGCCAGCAGTTACTTTCCCGGGGACGATCACACCTTC; CDR3 protein: CASSYFPGDDHTF
J gene: TRBJ1-2; D gene: .; V gene: TRBV19; CDR3 DNA: TGTGCCAGTAGTAATCTGGGGGCAGGGACGTATGGCTACACCTTC; CDR3 protein: CASSNLGAGTYGYTF
J gene: TRBJ2-2; D gene: .; V gene: TRBV4-3; CDR3 DNA: TGCGCCAGCAGCCAAGCGGCGACCACCAACACCGGGGAGCTGTTTTTT; CDR3 protein: CASSQAATTNTGELFF
J gene: TRBJ1-1; D gene: .; V gene: TRBV7-3; CDR3 DNA: TGTGCCATTAAGAGGGGGGCAAGTGGCACTGAAGCTTTCTTT; CDR3 protein: CAIKRGASGTEAFF
J gene: TRBJ2-3; D gene: .; V gene: TRBV9; CDR3 DNA: TGTGCCAGCAGCCCGTTGGGTAGCGGTTTCCTAGATACGCAGTATTTT; CDR3 protein: CASSPLGSGFLDTQYF
J gene: TRBJ2-3; D gene: .; V gene: TRBV27; CDR3 DNA: TGTGCCAGCAGTTTATCAGGGGTAACAGATACGCAGTATTTT; CDR3 protein: CASSLSGVTDTQYF